These 29 T cell receptor beta chains were all obtained from the same sample, sequenced in a study of T cells in Graves' hyperthyroidism and ophthalmopathy. Amplified TCR beta CDR3 regions derived from RNA transcripts. In the first-round RT-PCR of the TCR CDR3, the HTBI primer set was used. In TCRdb, the multiplex PCR reads were re-called with MiXCR into one record per CDR3 protein. The sample lists about 530,000 distinct CDR3 sequences, 15% to 20% occurring once. Source material: blood. These receptors were collected from a woman aged 18-35 years with Graves' ophthalmopathy.

This clonotype was seen at least ten times. In nucleotides, the CDR3 is TGTGCCAGCAGCTTAGACAGGACCATTACAAGTGAGCAGTTCTTC. Protein sequence: CASSLDRTITSEQFF. V gene TRBV11-2 combines with J gene TRBJ2-1; D is undetermined. Germline values: CDR1 SGHAT, CDR2 FQNNGV. The CDR3 totals 15 residues. V was cut by 0 bases and J by 9 bases, with 15 bases left in between.

The chain links TRBV6-2 or TRBV6-3 to TRBJ2-1; 12 nucleotides agree with TRBD2. The V gene's germline CDR1 is MNHEY and CDR2 SVGEGT. Trimming took 6 bases from V and 8 from J; bases not matched to a gene: 8. The CDR3 length is 15 residues. CDR3 loop: CASRGLAGGADEQFF. Here the CDR3 DNA reads TGTGCCAGCAGGGGCCTAGCGGGGGGGGCTGATGAGCAGTTCTTC.

This clonotype was detected ten times or more. The chain carries TRBV6-4 and TRBJ1-2; TRBD1 is a possible D gene (5 bases). CDR1 and CDR2 (germline): MRHNA, SNTAGT. Trimming took off 4 bases at V and 7 bases at J, with 19 bases between the two ends. The CDR3 totals 15 residues. The CDR3 protein is CASSVSVGGDGGYTF. CDR3 bases: TGTGCCAGCAGTGTATCCGTCGGAGGGGATGGTGGCTACACCTTC.

This clonotype has at least ten counts. This rearrangement joins TRBV4-1 to TRBJ2-5; a possible D gene is TRBD1 (5 bases). The V and J ends lost 0 bases and 4 bases respectively, with 12 bases between them. The CDR3 sequence is 15 residues long. Germline assignment: CDR1 MGHRA and CDR2 YSYEKL. This CDR3 reads CASSQDRQYPETQYF. The CDR3 nucleotides read TGCGCCAGCAGCCAAGACCGACAGTATCCAGAGACCCAGTACTTC.

This clonotype appeared many times. V usage is TRBV6-1 and J usage is TRBJ1-4; tentatively, D is TRBD1 (6 bases). Trimming left V 3 bases short and J 11 bases short, with 19 bases between. This CDR3 is 15 amino acids long. Germline V lookup: CDR1 MNHNS, CDR2 SASEGT. This CDR3 reads CASSEPGGHVMKLFF. As DNA, the CDR3 is TGTGCCAGCAGTGAGCCTGGGGGCCACGTAATGAAACTGTTTTTT.

This clonotype was seen more than once but under ten times. The V gene is TRBV28, the J gene TRBJ2-7; 8 nucleotides line up with TRBD2. Germline CDR1 is MDHEN and CDR2 is SYDVKM. Trimming removed 2 bases from V and 7 bases from J; junction bases left unmatched: 7. This CDR3 is 14 amino acids long. The CDR3 sequence: CASSLLGGGWEQYF. The CDR3 nucleotides are TGTGCCAGCAGTTTACTCGGGGGGGGATGGGAGCAGTACTTC.

As concerns this clonotype: A read error is possible here, since a much larger clone lies one base away. This rearrangement joins TRBV6-1 to TRBJ1-1; tentative D call: TRBD1 (6 bases). Germline CDR1 reads MNHNS; CDR2 reads SASEGT. This CDR3 comprises 14 residues. CDR3 amino acids: CASTEPGVNTEAFF. CDR3 nucleotides: TGTGCCAGCACTGAACCAGGGGTGAACACTGAAGCTTTCTTT.

Ten or more counts support this clonotype. This rearrangement joins TRBV28 to TRBJ2-3; the D gene could be TRBD1 or TRBD2 (5 bases each). The CDR3 consists of 15 residues. The V gene's germline CDR1 is MDHEN and CDR2 SYDVKM. Trimming took 3 bases from V and 4 from J, leaving 14 bases between them. CDR3 nucleotide sequence: TGTGCCAGCAGTTTTGAGGGGATGGCGGCAGATACGCAGTATTTT. It translates to CASSFEGMAADTQYF.

The table lists this clonotype with many counts. The J gene is TRBJ2-5, the V gene TRBV20-1, with 7 positions matching TRBD2. Germline CDR1 reads DFQATT; CDR2 reads SNEGSKA (reference sequence). This CDR3 has 13 amino acids. V gave up 4 bases and J gave up 4 bases; unmatched junction bases: 6. This CDR3 is CSATVSGSETQYF. CDR3 nucleotides: TGCAGTGCTACCGTTAGCGGGTCAGAGACCCAGTACTTC.

This clonotype has a count of ten or more. The CDR3 DNA sequence: TGTGCCAGCAGTTCACCGGGACGGAGGGGTAAGCAGTTCTTC. This translates into CASSSPGRRGKQFF. V and J are TRBV27 and TRBJ2-1, with a possible D match to TRBD2 (6 bases). Per the germline V gene, CDR1 is MNHEY and CDR2 is SMNVEV (reference sequence). This CDR3 has 14 amino acids. Trimming left V 4 bases short and J 11 bases short, with 18 bases between.

In this sample, this clonotype turned up a few times. The chain employs TRBV20-1 and TRBJ2-3; 7 bases line up with TRBD2. The CDR3 is 13 residues long. In germline, CDR1 is DFQATT, CDR2 SNEGSKA (reference sequence). V lost 6 bases to trimming and J lost 4 bases; unmatched junction nucleotides: 7. The CDR3 reads CSAKGTNPDTQYF. The CDR3 DNA sequence: TGCAGTGCCAAGGGGACTAACCCAGATACGCAGTATTTT.

This clonotype was seen at least ten times. Germline is not matched at one junction end, which may reflect a read error. V and J are TRBV11-2 and TRBJ1-1; D gene ambiguous. Germline lookup yields CDR1 SGHAT and CDR2 FQNNGV. The CDR3 length is 15 residues. The CDR3 DNA sequence: TGTGCCAGCAGCTTAGGGGTGGGAAGGAACGCTGAAGCTTTCTTT. Translation: CASSLGVGRNAEAFF.

This clonotype was found many times. The CDR3 loop is CASGDIRDPYNSPLHF. The CDR3 DNA follows: TGTGCCAGCGGGGACATCCGGGACCCCTATAATTCACCCCTCCACTTT. The chain recombines TRBV2 with TRBJ1-6, with TRBD1 as a possible D gene (6 bases). Germline V gene lookup returns CDR1 SNHLY and CDR2 FYNNEI. The CDR3 is 16 residues long. With 8 bases removed from V and 2 bases from J, the gap between germline ends came to 16 bases.

The genes are TRBV6-5 and TRBJ1-1, with D uncertain. V lost 0 bases and J lost 1, with 9 bases in between. The CDR3 runs to 15 residues. The V gene's germline CDR1 is MNHEY and CDR2 SVGAGI. CDR3 DNA: TGTGCCAGCAGTTACTCTTTCGCGGAGAACACTGAAGCTTTCTTT. This encodes CASSYSFAENTEAFF.

This clonotype was seen more than once but under ten times. The chain couples TRBV4-1 to TRBJ2-5, with 11 bases fitting TRBD2. This CDR3 is 15 amino acids long. Germline assignment: CDR1 MGHRA and CDR2 YSYEKL. With 7 bases clipped from V and 1 base from J, the junction kept 5 bases outside the gene matches. The CDR3 is CASTSGTSGQETQYF. CDR3 DNA: TGCGCCAGCACCTCCGGGACTAGCGGCCAAGAGACCCAGTACTTC.

A word on this clonotype: A much larger clone differs by one base, so this may be a read error. The chain couples TRBV5-6 to TRBJ1-5; D might be TRBD1 (5 bases). Germline V gene data show CDR1 as SGHDT and CDR2 as YYEEEE. The V gene lost 3 bases and the J gene lost 2 bases, with 18 bases spanning the gap. The CDR3 is 17 amino acids. CDR3 DNA: TGTGCCAGCAGCTGGAGCAGGGCTTCGCCTGGCAATCAGCCCCAGCATTTT. Translated, it gives CASSWSRASPGNQPQHF.

In this sample, this clonotype turned up a few times. The V gene is TRBV13, the J gene TRBJ2-2; D unresolved. The germline V and J ends were trimmed by 5 bases and 6 bases, with 4 bases remaining between them. This CDR3 is built from 11 residues. The germline gives CDR1 PRHDT, CDR2 FYEKMQ (reference sequence). CDR3 nucleotide sequence: TGTGCCAGCAGCGCGGCCGGGGAGCTGTTTTTT. Its translation: CASSAAGELFF.

This clonotype was observed a few times. Here the CDR3 reads CAISESLGGTTEAFF. The CDR3 coding sequence is TGTGCCATCAGTGAGTCGTTGGGAGGAACGACTGAAGCTTTCTTT. The chain couples TRBV10-3 to TRBJ1-1; D gene unclear. This CDR3 is built from 15 residues. V lost 0 bases to trimming and J lost 5 bases, with 13 bases between them. The germline gives CDR1 ENHRY, CDR2 SYGVKD.

This clonotype was seen at least ten times. The J gene is TRBJ1-1, the V gene TRBV11-2, with D perhaps TRBD1 (6 bases). The CDR3 has 14 amino acids. Trimming pared 4 bases from V and 4 bases from J, leaving 13 bases between. Per germline, CDR1 SGHAT and CDR2 FQNNGV. The CDR3 is CASSWGGRGTEAFF. The DNA of the CDR3 is TGTGCCAGCAGCTGGGGGGGCAGGGGCACTGAAGCTTTCTTT. The variable domain in full, with the rest retrieved from reference TRBV11-2 and TRBJ1-1, is EAGVAQSPRYKIIEKRQSVAFWCNPISGHATLYWYQQILGQGPKLLIQFQNNGVVDDSQLPKDRFSAERLKGVDSTLKIQPAKLEDSAVYLCASSWGGRGTEAFFGQGTRLTVV.

This clonotype was found many times. This chain connects TRBV11-1 to TRBJ2-1; possible D gene TRBD2, 6 bases. The CDR3 spans 16 residues. Germline lookup yields CDR1 SGHAT and CDR2 FQDESV (reference sequence). Trimming shortened V by 5 bases and J by 6 bases, and 20 bases separated the two germline ends. The CDR3 DNA sequence: TGTGCCAGCAGCCCACAGACTAGGTCCGGTTTCAATGAGCAGTTCTTC. It yields the protein CASSPQTRSGFNEQFF.

This clonotype was picked up many times. J is TRBJ2-3 and V is TRBV6-2 or TRBV6-3; D call uncertain. CDR1 MNHEY and CDR2 SVGEGT come from the germline V gene. V lost 2 bases, J lost 0 bases, and 12 bases lay in between. This CDR3 region has 16 residues. The chain's CDR3 is CASSYNPRPSTDTQYF. Here the CDR3 DNA reads TGTGCCAGCAGTTACAACCCCAGGCCTAGCACAGATACGCAGTATTTT.

The V gene is TRBV20-1, the J gene TRBJ2-7; D gene unclear. In germline, CDR1 is DFQATT, CDR2 SNEGSKA (reference sequence). Trimming stripped 6 bases from V and 5 bases from J, with 17 bases between. This CDR3 is 13 amino acids long. The CDR3 loop reads CSAPQSVMNEQYF. The CDR3 DNA reads as TGCAGTGCCCCCCAGTCAGTCATGAACGAGCAGTACTTC.

This clonotype was seen at least ten times. The chain uses TRBV30 and TRBJ2-5; no definite D call. Trimming shortened V by 3 bases and J by 1 base, and 6 bases separated the two germline ends. The CDR3 is 12 amino acids. Germline V gene sequence: CDR1 GTSNPN, CDR2 SVGIG (reference sequence). CDR3 amino acids: CAWRPRQETQYF. Written as DNA, the CDR3 is TGTGCCTGGAGGCCTCGCCAAGAGACCCAGTACTTC.

Only a few counts were recorded for this clonotype. The chain couples TRBV6-1 to TRBJ2-7; 8 bases are shared with TRBD1. The CDR3 sequence is 13 residues long. With V trimmed by 2 bases and J by 7 bases, 4 bases remained unmatched. Germline-derived CDR1 and CDR2 are MNHNS and SASEGT. The CDR3 nucleotides read TGTGCCAGCAGTGAACAGGGGGCGGGGGAGCAGTACTTC. It codes for CASSEQGAGEQYF.

About this clonotype: A read error may explain this, as a much larger clone is one base away. V usage is TRBV29-1 and J usage is TRBJ1-1; TRBD1 matches at 10 bases. The CDR3 extends over 13 amino acids. Germline CDR1 is SQVTM and CDR2 is ANQGSEA. The CDR3 bases are TGCAGCGATGGACAGGGGGGGAACACTGAAGTTTTCTTT. Its translation: CSDGQGGNTEVFF.

This clonotype was recorded many times. This rearrangement joins TRBV3-1 to TRBJ2-1; D call uncertain. Trimming removed 2 bases from V and 6 bases from J, with 8 bases in between. The CDR3 extends over 13 amino acids. Germline V CDR1 and CDR2: LGHDT, YNNKEL (reference sequence). CDR3 bases: TGTGCCAGCAGCCAACCTCACGTCAATGAGCAGTTCTTC. This translates into CASSQPHVNEQFF.

In this sample, this clonotype turned up many times. The J gene is TRBJ2-5, the V gene TRBV27; D uncertain. The germline gives CDR1 MNHEY, CDR2 SMNVEV (reference sequence). The CDR3 loop spans 14 amino acids. Trimming left V 8 bases short and J 0 bases short, with 13 bases between. The CDR3 DNA sequence: TGTGCCAGCTCGGAAGGTGACAACCAAGAGACCCAGTACTTC. Protein sequence: CASSEGDNQETQYF.

This clonotype came up a few times. The chain has TRBV10-3 and TRBJ1-2; D remains unclear. This CDR3 is 12 amino acids long. Germline V gene sequence: CDR1 ENHRY, CDR2 SYGVKD. The V end lost 6 bases, the J end lost 7 bases, and 12 bases lay between the germline ends. The CDR3 nucleotides are TGTGCCATCAGGGAGCCCCTAGTTGGCTACACCTTC. Encoded protein: CAIREPLVGYTF.

Worth noting for this clonotype: A read error is possible here, since a much larger clone lies one base away. The chain joins TRBV27 to TRBJ1-2, with D perhaps TRBD1 (6 bases). Between the trimmed V and J ends, which lost 7 bases and 5 bases, there was a span of 17 bases. The CDR3 is 14 residues long. CDR1 is MNHEY, CDR2 SMNVEV, per germline (reference sequence). CDR3 sequence (DNA): TGTGCCAGCAACATGGACAGCGAAATTTATGGCTACACCTTC. As protein: CASNMDSEIYGYTF.